This TCR beta chain was captured in a study of blood T cell repertoires in COVID-19. Study at large: Collection of acute and convalescent COVID-19 samples took place in the United States, Italy and Spain.

Sequencing was performed with immunoSEQ multiplex PCR; in TCRdb, only in-frame clones are kept and a portion is missing. The table lists some 170,000 clones, approximately 86% of them singletons. The sequence was collected from a woman in her forties or fifties with acute or convalescent COVID-19. The specimen was peripheral blood.

The CDR3 DNA reads TGTGCCAGCGGGAATAGCGGGAGCTTAGATACGCAGTATTTT. It codes for CASGNSGSLDTQYF. The chain couples TRBV19 to TRBJ2-3, with 9 nucleotides matching TRBD2. CDR1 is LNHDA, CDR2 SQIVND, per germline (reference sequence). Trimming removed 9 bases from V and 5 bases from J; junction bases left unmatched: 9. The CDR3 runs to 14 residues.